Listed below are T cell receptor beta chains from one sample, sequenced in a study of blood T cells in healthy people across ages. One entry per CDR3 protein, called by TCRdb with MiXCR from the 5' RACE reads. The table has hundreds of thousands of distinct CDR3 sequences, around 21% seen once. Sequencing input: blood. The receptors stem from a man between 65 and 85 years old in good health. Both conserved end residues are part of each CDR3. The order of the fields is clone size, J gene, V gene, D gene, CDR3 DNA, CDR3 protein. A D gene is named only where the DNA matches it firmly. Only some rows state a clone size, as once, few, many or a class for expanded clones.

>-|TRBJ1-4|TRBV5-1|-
TGCGCCAGCAGCTTGGCATCGGGGAGAGGCGAAAAACTGTTTTTT
CASSLASGRGEKLFF
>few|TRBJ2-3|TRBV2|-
TGTGCCAGCAGTGAACGACAGCTCACGGATACGCAGTATTTT
CASSERQLTDTQYF
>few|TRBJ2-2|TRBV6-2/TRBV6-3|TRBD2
TGTGCCAGCAGAGACCCGGGACTAGCGGGTAACACCGGGGAGCTGTTTTTT
CASRDPGLAGNTGELFF
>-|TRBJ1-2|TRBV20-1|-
TGCAGTGTATTCCAGGTAATTCCTGGCTACACCTTC
CSVFQVIPGYTF
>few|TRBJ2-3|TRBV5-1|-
TGCGCCAGCAGCTTCGGCTACAAGGTGACAGATACGCAGTATTTT
CASSFGYKVTDTQYF
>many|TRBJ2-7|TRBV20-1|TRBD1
TGCAGTGCTTCCGGGACAGGGCCCTACGAGCAGTACTTC
CSASGTGPYEQYF
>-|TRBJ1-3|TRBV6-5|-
TGTGCCAGCACCGGTCGGACAGCTGGAAACACCATATATTTT
CASTGRTAGNTIYF
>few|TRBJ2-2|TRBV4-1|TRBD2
TGCGCCAGCAGCCAAGAATCTAGCGGGACCGGGGAGCTGTTTTTT
CASSQESSGTGELFF
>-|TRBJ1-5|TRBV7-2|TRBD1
TGTGCCAGCAGCAAGGGACAGGGGGGAATGCAGCCCCAGCATTTT
CASSKGQGGMQPQHF
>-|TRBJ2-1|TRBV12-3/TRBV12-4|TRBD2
TGTGCCAGCATGGCGGGAGGGTTAGTGTGGGAGCAGTTCTTC
CASMAGGLVWEQFF
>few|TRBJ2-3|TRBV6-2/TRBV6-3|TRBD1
TGTGCCAGCAGAGGACAGGGGTATGCAGATACGCAGTATTTT
CASRGQGYADTQYF
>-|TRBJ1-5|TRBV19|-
TGTGCCAGTAGTAGTTTGGACCAGCCCCAGCATTTT
CASSSLDQPQHF
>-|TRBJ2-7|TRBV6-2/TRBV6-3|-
TGTGCCAGCAGTTCTCTTTTGGAGGACCAGTACTTC
CASSSLLEDQYF
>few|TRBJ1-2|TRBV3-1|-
TGTGCCAGCAGCCATGGCAGGGAAGTCTCTGGCTACACCTTC
CASSHGREVSGYTF
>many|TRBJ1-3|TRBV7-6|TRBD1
TGTGCCAGCAGCAGGACAGGCTCTGGAAACACCATATATTTT
CASSRTGSGNTIYF
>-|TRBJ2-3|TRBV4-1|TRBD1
TGCGCCAGCAGCCAAGGACAGGGCCCCACAGATACGCAGTATTTT
CASSQGQGPTDTQYF
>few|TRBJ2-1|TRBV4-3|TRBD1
TGCGCCAGCAGCCAAGGTATGGGACAGGGATACAATGAGCAGTTCTTC
CASSQGMGQGYNEQFF
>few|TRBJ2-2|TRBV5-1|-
TGCGCCAGCAGCCCGACAGGAGAGGTTGACACCGGGGAGCTGTTTTTT
CASSPTGEVDTGELFF
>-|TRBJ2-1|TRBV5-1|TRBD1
TGCGCCAGCAGCTTGGTTGTAGGCACACAGGGGCTCGATGAGCAGTTCTTC
CASSLVVGTQGLDEQFF
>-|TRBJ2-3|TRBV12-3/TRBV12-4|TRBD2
TGTGCCAGCAGCAAACCGGGACTAGCGGGACCTGTAAGGACAGATACGCAGTATTTT
CASSKPGLAGPVRTDTQYF
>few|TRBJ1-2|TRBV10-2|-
TGCGCCAGCCAAGAGGACAGCTATGGCTACACCTTC
CASQEDSYGYTF
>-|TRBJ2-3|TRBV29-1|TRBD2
TGCAGCGCCGTAGCGGGGGGAACAGATACGCAGTATTTT
CSAVAGGTDTQYF
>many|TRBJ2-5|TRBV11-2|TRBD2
TGTGCCAGCAGCTTAGATAGCGGGAGGGCCCGGGAGACCCAGTACTTC
CASSLDSGRARETQYF
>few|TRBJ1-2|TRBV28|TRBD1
TGTGCCAGCACCCTGGGACAGGGGGCCTATGGCTACACCTTC
CASTLGQGAYGYTF
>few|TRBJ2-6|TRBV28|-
TGTGCCAGCAGTTTCAGGGATACTGGGGCCAACGTCCTGACTTTC
CASSFRDTGANVLTF
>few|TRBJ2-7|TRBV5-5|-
TGTGCCAGCACACTCGACTCCTACGAGCAGTACTTC
CASTLDSYEQYF
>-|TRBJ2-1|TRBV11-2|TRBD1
TGTGCCAGCAGCATAGGACAGGGGGCTGAGGAGCAGTTCTTC
CASSIGQGAEEQFF
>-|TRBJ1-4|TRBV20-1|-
TGCAGTGCTAGAGTTTACTCAGCAACTAATGAAAAACTGTTTTTT
CSARVYSATNEKLFF
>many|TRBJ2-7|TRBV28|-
TGTGCCAGCAGTCCTTCGACTACTCCTTACGAGCAGTACTTC
CASSPSTTPYEQYF
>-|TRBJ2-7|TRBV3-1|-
TGTGCCAGCAGCCAGGCCCCGACTAGTTCGTCTGGGGAGCAGTACTTC
CASSQAPTSSSGEQYF
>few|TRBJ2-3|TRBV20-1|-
TGCAGTGCTAGAGATAGCGGCCCCAACACAGATACGCAGTATTTT
CSARDSGPNTDTQYF
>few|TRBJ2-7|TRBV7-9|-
TGTGCCAGCAGCTTCGGATCGGCTGGCGCGGAGGGCTACGAGCAGTACTTC
CASSFGSAGAEGYEQYF
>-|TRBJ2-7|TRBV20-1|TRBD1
TGCAGTGCTCTCCGGGACAGGGTCTCCTACGAGCAGTACTTC
CSALRDRVSYEQYF
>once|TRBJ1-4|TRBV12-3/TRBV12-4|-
TGTGCCAGCAGTTTAGCGCTATCTGCAACTAATGAAAAACTGTTTTTT
CASSLALSATNEKLFF
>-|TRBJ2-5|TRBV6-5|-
TGTGCCAGCACCCAACGGGGAGCCCCTGGAGAGACCCAGTACTTC
CASTQRGAPGETQYF
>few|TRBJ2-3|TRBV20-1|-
TGCAGTGCTAGAGATCAGCAGGGGCGCTACACAGATACGCAGTATTTT
CSARDQQGRYTDTQYF
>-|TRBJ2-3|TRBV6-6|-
TGTGCCAGCTCCCCTCGGGGGGCGAACACAGATACGCAGTATTTT
CASSPRGANTDTQYF
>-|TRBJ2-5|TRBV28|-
TGTGCCAGCAGACTCTCCCTGAGCGGGACCCAGTACTTC
CASRLSLSGTQYF
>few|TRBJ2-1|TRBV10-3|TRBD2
TGTGCCATCAGTGAGTCCCTAGCGGGAGGGTTTAATGAGCAGTTCTTC
CAISESLAGGFNEQFF